These T cell receptor beta chains were read from a single sample in a study of T-cell reconstitution after alpha-beta-depleted transplantation in children. TCRdb called the PCR reads again in MiXCR, with one record for every CDR3 protein. The data show some 180,000 distinct CDR3 sequences, 5.5% to 7% seen once. Here the sequenced sample was PBMCs, taken before TCRalphabeta/CD19-depleted stem cell transplant. These receptors were collected from a boy aged 2 to 10 with acute lymphoblastic leukemia, due to receive a stem cell transplant. Each CDR3 is given with its conserved first and last residue. The D gene is left open where the match is weak. A row's size may be missing; if present it is once, few, many or a size class.

CDR3aa,CDR3nt,v_gene,j_gene,d_gene,abundance
CASSLGQFYEQYF,TGCGCCAGCAGCTTGGGCCAGTTCTACGAGCAGTACTTC,TRBV5-1,TRBJ2-7,-,many
CASSRWTGGYEQYF,TGTGCCAGCAGCAGGTGGACAGGGGGCTACGAGCAGTACTTC,TRBV7-2,TRBJ2-7,TRBD1,many
CSVHKGEYEQFF,TGCAGCGTCCATAAGGGGGAGTATGAGCAGTTCTTC,TRBV29-1,TRBJ2-1,-,many
CAISEGTGYEQYF,TGTGCCATCAGTGAGGGGACAGGCTACGAGCAGTACTTC,TRBV10-3,TRBJ2-7,TRBD1,many
CSIKSTGGYEQYF,TGCAGCATCAAATCTACGGGAGGGTACGAGCAGTACTTC,TRBV20-1,TRBJ2-7,TRBD2,many
CASSVVDGGVADTQYF,TGTGCCAGCAGCGTAGTGGACGGGGGCGTGGCAGATACGCAGTATTTT,TRBV9,TRBJ2-3,-,few
CASSIRQGGYEQYF,TGTGCCAGCAGTATAAGACAGGGGGGCTACGAGCAGTACTTC,TRBV28,TRBJ2-7,TRBD1,many
CASSKRTEAFF,TGTGCCAGCAGCAAACGGACTGAAGCTTTCTTT,TRBV7-3,TRBJ1-1,-,-
CASSRTPNNEQFF,TGCGCCAGCAGCAGAACTCCAAACAATGAGCAGTTCTTC,TRBV5-1,TRBJ2-1,-,many
CASGRGSYEQYF,TGTGCCTCCGGAAGGGGCTCCTACGAGCAGTACTTC,TRBV15,TRBJ2-7,-,many
CSARLTSGGPNTQYF,TGCAGTGCCCGGCTTACTAGCGGGGGGCCCAATACGCAGTATTTT,TRBV20-1,TRBJ2-3,TRBD2,many
CASSYRGEQFF,TGCGCCAGCAGCTACAGGGGAGAGCAGTTCTTC,TRBV5-1,TRBJ2-1,TRBD1,many
CASSLISASLGETQYF,TGTGCCAGCAGTTTAATTTCGGCTAGTCTGGGGGAGACCCAGTACTTC,TRBV28,TRBJ2-5,-,few
CASSPDRVGTDTQYF,TGTGCCAGCAGCCCGGACAGGGTAGGGACAGATACGCAGTATTTT,TRBV11-2,TRBJ2-3,TRBD1,many
CASSFPGLAGPGVQFF,TGTGCCAGCAGTTTCCCGGGACTAGCGGGACCAGGAGTGCAGTTCTTC,TRBV28,TRBJ2-1,TRBD2,many
CAINSRNTGELFF,TGTGCCATCAATAGTAGGAACACCGGGGAGCTGTTTTTT,TRBV10-3,TRBJ2-2,-,many
CSAPRTSYYEQYF,TGCAGTGCTCCCAGGACTAGCTACTACGAGCAGTACTTC,TRBV20-1,TRBJ2-7,TRBD2,-
CASSLATGGQPQHF,TGTGCCAGCAGTTTAGCAACAGGGGGACAGCCCCAGCATTTT,TRBV27,TRBJ1-5,TRBD1,few
CASSSPGGGQTQYF,TGTGCCAGCAGTTCTCCTGGGGGAGGCCAGACCCAGTACTTC,TRBV27,TRBJ2-5,-,many
CSALQRANTGELFF,TGCAGTGCACTCCAAAGAGCGAACACCGGGGAGCTGTTTTTT,TRBV20-1,TRBJ2-2,-,-
CASSHKMRLAGGTDEQFF,TGCGCCAGCAGCCACAAAATGCGACTAGCGGGAGGGACGGATGAGCAGTTCTTC,TRBV4-3,TRBJ2-1,TRBD2,-
CSARGPAPGSGANVLTF,TGCAGTGCTAGGGGCCCGGCTCCGGGCTCTGGGGCCAACGTCCTGACTTTC,TRBV20-1,TRBJ2-6,-,-
CASSLEVSTYGYTF,TGCGCCAGCAGCTTGGAAGTCTCGACCTATGGCTACACCTTC,TRBV5-1,TRBJ1-2,-,-
CASSQAQETQYF,TGTGCCAGCAGCCAAGCCCAAGAGACCCAGTACTTC,TRBV3-1,TRBJ2-5,-,many
CASTLTDQPQHF,TGTGCCAGCACCCTTACGGATCAGCCCCAGCATTTT,TRBV28,TRBJ1-5,-,many
CASSFLGPRFEQYF,TGTGCCAGCAGTTTCCTCGGACCTCGTTTCGAGCAGTACTTC,TRBV28,TRBJ2-7,-,few
CASSQDIPGDEQYF,TGCGCCAGCAGCCAAGATATCCCCGGTGACGAGCAGTACTTC,TRBV4-3,TRBJ2-7,-,many